This T cell receptor (beta chain) was identified during a study of OX40 agonist ivuxolimab in advanced cancers. Study information: Cohort: roughly 80% men, mean age approximately 64, aged roughly 23 to 79.

The timepoints at which blood was sampled were baseline, cycle 4 day 1, and cycle 7 day 1. Clones were read by immunoSEQ multiplex PCR, and TCRdb kept only the in-frame ones, dropping some. Of roughly 70,000 clones listed, approximately 86% are singletons. CDR1 SGHTA and CDR2 FQGNSA come from the germline V gene. J was trimmed by 9 bases and V by 6 bases; bases with no gene match: 4. This CDR3 is built from 12 residues. The V and J genes are TRBV7-2 and TRBJ2-3; TRBD2 aligns across 9 bases. The sequencing used CD4+ or CD8+ T cells sorted from blood, collected in a trial of the OX40 agonist ivuxolimab. The receptor's source is an adult with an advanced solid tumor such as melanoma, head and neck, liver or kidney cancer. DNA for the CDR3: TGTGCCAGCAGACCTAGCGGGAACACGCAGTATTTT. Translating gives CASRPSGNTQYF.